Listed here is a single T cell receptor beta chain. Its antigen remains unidentified. Produced via immunoSEQ multiplex PCR; TCRdb's table is partial and in-frame only. The data hold approximately 47,000 clones, with 81% observed a single time. This sample is part of a study of OX40 agonist ivuxolimab in advanced cancers. Study-level background: Dose-escalation subjects each had hepatocellular carcinoma, melanoma, renal cell or head and neck cancer.

The germline V gene encodes CDR1 SGDLS and CDR2 YYNGEE. With V trimmed by 3 bases and J by 3 bases, 9 bases remained unmatched. CDR3 size: 16 residues. Points from the study as a whole: CD4+ and CD8+ T cells in blood underwent clonal expansion by week 6 at 0.1 to 3.0 mg/kg. Patients with a partial response at 0.1-3.0 mg/kg had among the lowest clonal expansion. Part of the nonresponder group also had normalized T-cell clonal expansion that was low.

The receptor's source is an adult with an advanced solid tumor such as melanoma, head and neck, liver or kidney cancer. The sample here was CD4+ or CD8+ T cells sorted from blood, taken in a trial of the OX40 agonist ivuxolimab. The chain couples TRBV9 to TRBJ1-3; 7 bases agree with TRBD1. This chain's CDR3 is CASSAGGQTSGNTIYF. CDR3 sequence (DNA): TGTGCCAGCAGCGCGGGGGGACAGACGAGTGGAAACACCATATATTTT.